Following are 28 T cell receptor beta chains from one sample sequenced in a study of cytomegalovirus exposure and HLA in healthy donors. PCR amplification relied on 60 Vbeta primers (plus 13 Jbeta primers). Libraries were prepared by immunoSEQ multiplex PCR; TCRdb keeps only in-frame clonotypes and omits some of them. This sample yields approximately 100,000 clones, of which roughly 85% are seen a single time; 3.1% belongs to the top ten. The sequencing sample was made of PBMCs. Every receptor here comes from a woman between 40 and 50 years old in good health and CMV-seronegative.

This chain links TRBV28 with TRBJ2-7; TRBD1 aligns across 8 bases. The CDR3 consists of 16 residues. V gave up 5 bases and J gave up 1 base; unmatched junction bases: 10. CDR1 and CDR2 from the germline V gene are MDHEN and SYDVKM. CDR3 protein: CASSHPPGGASYEQYF. The CDR3, as DNA: TGTGCCAGCAGTCACCCCCCAGGGGGCGCTTCCTACGAGCAGTACTTC. Full variable domain (rest looked up from reference TRBV28 and TRBJ2-7): DVKVTQSSRYLVKRTGEKVFLECVQDMDHENMFWYRQDPGLGLRLIYFSYDVKMKEKGDIPEGYSVSREKKERFSLILESASTNQTSMYLCASSHPPGGASYEQYFGPGTRLTVT.

This clone was detected a few times. The V and J genes are TRBV5-4 and TRBJ2-1; D is possibly TRBD1 (5 bases). Trimming cost V 0 bases and J 4 bases, with 17 bases left between them. Per the germline V gene, CDR1 is SGHNT and CDR2 is YYREEE (reference sequence). The CDR3 spans 17 residues. The CDR3 DNA sequence: TGTGCCAGCAGCTTGGTTAATATTGGACAAGTATACAATGAGCAGTTCTTC. Translating gives CASSLVNIGQVYNEQFF.

Only a few counts were recorded for this clone. The chain has TRBV7-2 and TRBJ2-4; TRBD1 aligns across 8 bases. Trimming cost V 1 base and J 3 bases; bases outside gene matches: 5. Germline V lookup: CDR1 SGHTA, CDR2 FQGNSA. The length of the CDR3 is 16 residues. The DNA of the CDR3 is TGTGCCAGCAGCTTAGTTACAGGGGGAGGCAAAAACATTCAGTACTTC. Translating gives CASSLVTGGGKNIQYF. Complete variable domain (other parts from reference TRBV7-2 and TRBJ2-4): GAGVSQSPSNKVTEKGKDVELRCDPISGHTALYWYRQSLGQGLEFLIYFQGNSAPDKSGLPSDRFSAERTGGSVSTLTIQRTQQEDSAVYLCASSLVTGGGKNIQYFGAGTRLSVL.

To note about this clone: Germline and junction disagree at one end, which may indicate a read error. V and J are TRBV14 and TRBJ2-7; TRBD2 matches 10 bases. Per the germline V gene, CDR1 is SGHDN and CDR2 is FVKESK. This CDR3 has 17 residues. The CDR3 is CASSQGGSLAGVYGQYF. CDR3 sequence (DNA): TGTGCCAGCAGCCAAGGTGGAAGCCTAGCGGGGGTCTACGGGCAGTACTTC.

This chain joins TRBV4-3 and TRBJ2-2; D is perhaps TRBD2 (7 bases). This CDR3 contains 18 residues. Germline values: CDR1 LGHNA, CDR2 YSLEER. V dropped 2 bases and J dropped 5 bases, with 21 bases sitting between them. CDR3 nucleotide sequence: TGCGCCAGCAGCCAAACAAATTTCGGGGGGCCCCTAACCGGGGAGCTGTTTTTT. Translating gives CASSQTNFGGPLTGELFF.

This sequence joins TRBV18 and TRBJ1-1; 9 bases match TRBD1. Germline trimming cut 3 bases from V and 1 base from J; bases unmatched to any gene: 6. The CDR3 has 16 amino acids. The germline gives CDR1 KGHSH, CDR2 LQKENI. CDR3 sequence (DNA): TGTGCCAGCTCACCCATGGACAGGGGAACGAACACTGAAGCTTTCTTT. Its protein product is CASSPMDRGTNTEAFF.

V and J are TRBV2 and TRBJ1-1, with D unclear. The germline V gene encodes CDR1 SNHLY and CDR2 FYNNEI. The CDR3 spans 13 residues. The V gene lost 3 bases and the J gene lost 5 bases, with 10 bases spanning the gap. The CDR3 loop reads CASSDAGATEAFF. Written as DNA, the CDR3 is TGTGCCAGCAGTGATGCCGGTGCGACTGAAGCTTTCTTT.

The V gene is TRBV5-4, the J gene TRBJ1-1, with no clear D. This CDR3 has 14 residues. Germline CDR1 and CDR2: SGHNT and YYREEE (reference sequence). V lost 3 bases, J lost 1 base, and 10 bases lay in between. CDR3 protein: CASSSHSGNTEAFF. CDR3 in DNA: TGTGCCAGCAGCTCGCACAGCGGGAACACTGAAGCTTTCTTT.

The DNA of the CDR3 is TGTGCCAGCAGCCAGAGATCAGGGCCGGGCACTGAAGCTTTCTTT. Its protein product is CASSQRSGPGTEAFF. V is TRBV5-6 and J is TRBJ1-1, with a possible D match to TRBD1 (5 bases). Germline V gene data show CDR1 as SGHDT and CDR2 as YYEEEE. V was clipped by 4 bases and J by 4 bases, with 17 bases between them. The length of the CDR3 is 15 residues.

The chain employs TRBV28 and TRBJ2-3, with TRBD2 matching 12 bases. CDR1 and CDR2 from the germline V gene are MDHEN and SYDVKM. The CDR3 is 18 amino acids. V trimming: 6 bases; J trimming: 5 bases; junction bases outside the gene matches: 15. The CDR3 loop is CASRTALRLAGVVDTQYF. In DNA, the CDR3 is TGTGCCAGCAGGACCGCCCTTCGACTAGCGGGGGTGGTAGATACGCAGTATTTT.

This clone was detected a few times. The V call is TRBV28, the J call TRBJ1-2; TRBD1 matches at 7 bases. Germline V gives CDR1 MDHEN, CDR2 SYDVKM. Germline trimming cut 2 bases from V and 7 bases from J; bases unmatched to any gene: 13. This CDR3 spans 16 amino acids. Here the CDR3 reads CASSLTTPDRASGYTF. The CDR3 region has the DNA TGTGCCAGCAGTTTAACTACCCCTGACAGGGCTTCTGGCTACACCTTC.

This chain links TRBV5-1 with TRBJ1-4; D is uncertain. CDR1 SGHRS and CDR2 YFSETQ come from the germline V gene. Trimming removed 5 bases from V and 3 bases from J, with 14 bases in between. The CDR3 covers 15 residues. The CDR3 DNA reads as TGCGCCAGCAGGGAGAGTCCCTCATCTAATGAAAAACTGTTTTTT. Translation: CASRESPSSNEKLFF. Filled out from reference TRBV5-1 and TRBJ1-4, the complete variable domain reads KAGVTQTPRYLIKTRGQQVTLSCSPISGHRSVSWYQQTPGQGLQFLFEYFSETQRNKGNFPGRFSGRQFSNSRSEMNVSTLELGDSALYLCASRESPSSNEKLFFGSGTQLSVL.

The chain links TRBV28 to TRBJ2-7, with TRBD2 identical over 8 bases. With V trimmed by 7 bases and J by 3 bases, 5 bases remained unmatched. This CDR3 region has 13 residues. Germline V CDR1 and CDR2: MDHEN, SYDVKM. This chain's CDR3 is CASTRGGNYEQYF. In DNA form, the CDR3 reads TGTGCCAGCACCCGGGGGGGGAACTACGAGCAGTACTTC. Supplemented by reference TRBV28 and TRBJ2-7, the full variable domain reads DVKVTQSSRYLVKRTGEKVFLECVQDMDHENMFWYRQDPGLGLRLIYFSYDVKMKEKGDIPEGYSVSREKKERFSLILESASTNQTSMYLCASTRGGNYEQYFGPGTRLTVT.

This clone was recorded once. One end of the junction does not line up with germline, which may come from a read error. The chain recombines TRBV28 with TRBJ1-2; D unresolved. Germline values: CDR1 MDHEN, CDR2 SYDVKM. The CDR3 covers 18 residues. The CDR3 coding sequence is TGTGCCAGCAGAGGCAGCCATGGATTAACTGGGTGGTACTATGGCCACACCTTC. Its translation: CASRGSHGLTGWYYGHTF.

This clone was recorded once. The V gene is TRBV7-6, the J gene TRBJ2-7; D perhaps matches TRBD1 (6 bases). The germline gives CDR1 SGHVS, CDR2 FNYEAQ. Deletions cut 5 bases from V and 5 bases from J, with 16 bases between. The CDR3 runs to 14 residues. The CDR3 loop reads CASSPNRDTDEQYF. The CDR3 DNA follows: TGTGCCAGCAGCCCCAACAGGGATACGGACGAGCAGTACTTC.

V usage is TRBV27 and J usage is TRBJ2-1, with 8 bases aligning to TRBD2. The CDR3 totals 14 residues. Germline values: CDR1 MNHEY, CDR2 SMNVEV (reference sequence). J gave up 11 bases and V 5 bases, and 11 bases lay outside the gene matches. This CDR3 reads CASSPTPGLGQQFF. In DNA form, the CDR3 reads TGTGCCAGCAGTCCGACCCCGGGACTAGGGCAGCAGTTCTTC.

J is TRBJ1-2 and V is TRBV15; the match to TRBD1 covers 9 bases. The germline V gene encodes CDR1 LNHNV and CDR2 YYDKDF (reference sequence). This CDR3 is built from 15 residues. V gave up 5 bases and J gave up 4 bases; unmatched junction bases: 8. Here the CDR3 DNA reads TGTGCCACCAGCGCAAACAGGGGGCGCGGCTATGGCTACACCTTC. This sequence encodes CATSANRGRGYGYTF.

The CDR3 protein is CASSPTPGSGNTIYF. In DNA, the CDR3 is TGTGCCAGCTCACCAACTCCGGGGTCTGGAAACACCATATATTTT. V gene TRBV18 combines with J gene TRBJ1-3; D unresolved. Germline CDR1 KGHSH, CDR2 LQKENI. V lost 2 bases to trimming and J lost 1 base, with 9 bases between them. The CDR3 has 15 amino acids.

This clone was found a few times. The CDR3 DNA is TGTGCCAGCAGCGTAGGGGCAGGGGACGGGGAGACCCAGTACTTC. This encodes CASSVGAGDGETQYF. The gene calls are TRBV9 and TRBJ2-5; D is possibly TRBD1 (6 bases). The ends were cut back, 0 bases at V and 5 bases at J, with 14 bases in the middle. Looked up from germline, CDR1 is SGDLS and CDR2 is YYNGEE. This CDR3 has 15 residues.

The chain uses TRBV16 and TRBJ2-5; 7 nucleotides align to TRBD1. The CDR3 is 13 residues long. V was clipped by 3 bases and J by 2 bases; unmatched bases: 0. CDR1 and CDR2 from the germline V gene are KGHSY and FQNENV. As DNA, the CDR3 is TGTGCCAGCAGCCAGGGACAGCAAGAGACCCAGTACTTC. It encodes CASSQGQQETQYF.

A word on this clone: This same CDR3 is encoded by further DNA sequences in the sample. The V gene is TRBV5-1, the J gene TRBJ1-2; 7 positions agree with TRBD1. Germline V CDR1 and CDR2: SGHRS, YFSETQ. With 2 bases clipped from V and 2 bases from J, the junction kept 3 bases outside the gene matches. The CDR3 covers 14 residues. Here the CDR3 reads CASSFEGANYGYTF. For the CDR3, the DNA is TGCGCCAGCAGCTTCGAGGGGGCAAACTATGGCTACACCTTC.

V gene TRBV7-9 combines with J gene TRBJ1-3; tentatively, D is TRBD1 (6 bases). V lost 1 base to trimming and J lost 0 bases, with 10 bases between them. The CDR3 runs 16 residues. Germline assignment: CDR1 SEHNR and CDR2 FQNEAQ (reference sequence). The CDR3 DNA is TGTGCCAGCAGCTTAGGGAGGACAGACTCTGGAAACACCATATATTTT. This encodes CASSLGRTDSGNTIYF.

The J gene is TRBJ2-5, the V gene TRBV28; D gene ambiguous. TRBJ2-7 explains the end of the DNA better; the J call may be wrong. CDR1 MDHEN and CDR2 SYDVKM come from the germline V gene. The length of the CDR3 is 15 residues. DNA for the CDR3: TGTGCCAGCAGTTTGTTATCCGGCAGTTGGGGCGAGCAGTACTTC. Amino acid sequence: CASSLLSGSWGEQYF.

The rearrangement links TRBV6-5 to TRBJ2-1; no firm D call. The V and J ends lost 6 bases and 8 bases respectively, with 8 bases between them. This CDR3 has 11 residues. Germline lookup yields CDR1 MNHEY and CDR2 SVGAGI. The CDR3 coding sequence is TGTGCCAGCAGCCGACTGGATGAGCAGTTCTTC. It codes for CASSRLDEQFF.

The chain has TRBV16 and TRBJ1-2; D may be TRBD1 (5 bases). The germline V gene has CDR1 KGHSY and CDR2 FQNENV. Deletions cut 2 bases from V and 4 bases from J, with 11 bases between. The CDR3 runs to 14 residues. CDR3 DNA: TGTGCCAGCAGCCAAAGTAGCACAGGCTATGGCTACACCTTC. This sequence encodes CASSQSSTGYGYTF. Full variable domain (remainder filled in from reference TRBV16 and TRBJ1-2): GEEVAQTPKHLVRGEGQKAKLYCAPIKGHSYVFWYQQVLKNEFKFLISFQNENVFDETGMPKERFSAKCLPNSPCSLEIQATKLEDSAVYFCASSQSSTGYGYTFGSGTRLTVV.

The rearrangement links TRBV28 to TRBJ2-3; perhaps TRBD2 as D (6 bases). V lost 6 bases and J lost 0, with 10 bases in between. Germline-derived CDR1 and CDR2 are MDHEN and SYDVKM. This CDR3 spans 14 amino acids. The CDR3 DNA reads as TGTGCCAGCAGGACCGGAGGGAGCACAGATACGCAGTATTTT. It codes for CASRTGGSTDTQYF.

The rearrangement joins TRBV5-6 to TRBJ1-5; the match to TRBD1 covers 9 bases. Germline-derived CDR1 and CDR2 are SGHDT and YYEEEE. The CDR3 sequence is 17 residues long. With 5 bases clipped from V and 0 bases from J, the junction kept 9 bases outside the gene matches. The CDR3 DNA reads TGTGCCAGCAGATATCGACCGGGACAGGGTAGCAATCAGCCCCAGCATTTT. It translates to CASRYRPGQGSNQPQHF.

The chain is built from TRBV28 and TRBJ1-5, with TRBD1 identical over 11 bases. There are 15 residues in the CDR3. Looked up from germline, CDR1 is MDHEN and CDR2 is SYDVKM. V shed 4 bases and J 6 bases; nucleotides not matched to a gene: 5. CDR3 sequence reads: CASSSRTGGGQPQHF. The DNA of the CDR3 is TGTGCCAGCAGTTCTAGGACAGGGGGCGGTCAGCCCCAGCATTTT.